This record looks at one TCR beta chain sequence and its context. No cognate antigen has been identified for it. No base quality information exists; no much larger clone differs at one position. This entry is derived from a study of blood T cell repertoires in COVID-19 (dated by TCRdb to between 2020 and 2021). About the full investigation: Collaborator samples came from the United States, Italy and Spain and covered acute and convalescent phases of COVID-19. The samples were drawn from two sources: the first 160 participants of the ongoing ImmuneRACE study, and 1,000 to 1,500 subjects contributed by 6 global collaborators. Where available, HLA class I and class II types were obtained from metadata supplied by the sample provider rather than from assay-based typing. Deeply sampled blood TCRbeta repertoires from subjects exposed to, actively infected with, or recovered from COVID-19 were included in the dataset. Sample metadata almost always included a de-identified subject ID, COVID-19 status, age in years and sex. The repertoires were made available in a free public database intended to serve as a resource for research on the immune response to SARS-CoV-2. The material from the prospective study consisted of cDNA or gDNA derived from T cells, B-cell-depleted T cells, or PBMCs. What the research found in general, with its limitations: Clinical and demographic metadata were provided uncurated, with the amount varying by source and participant.

From a lookup of the germline V gene, CDR1 and CDR2 are MNHEY and SVGAGI. The CDR3 numbers 14 residues from cysteine through phenylalanine. The sequence is cut down to CDR3 DNA, 42 bases in frame from base 1. V is cut by 6 bases and J by 8 bases, and the space between the germline ends is 17 bases. Each collaborating institution followed its own protocols to collect whole blood in K2EDTA tubes. Collaborator samples were shipped for TCRbeta analysis as frozen whole blood, isolated PBMCs, or DNA extracted from either sample type. The immunoSEQ Assay, a bias-controlled multiplex PCR, was used to amplify TCRbeta CDR3 regions from genomic DNA. On the study's bioinformatics: Within the assay, amplification of reference gene primers was used to estimate how many nucleated cells each sample contained. Sequence reads were collapsed and filtered to measure the absolute abundance of every unique TCRbeta CDR3 rearrangement. For each sample, productive Simpson clonality was calculated as the square root of Simpson's diversity index over productive rearrangements. TCRdb's version of the immuneACCESS table is confined to in-frame rearrangements and falls short of the full clone set. An unresolved V gene accounts for under half of the shortfall where checked; the remainder is of unknown origin. That table is the source of V, J and clone size, and D and trimming were worked out from the DNA. Here the sample has 240,000 or so clones; approximately 85% occur a single time. The biggest ten clones account for around 0.78% of the sample.

The chain is assembled from TRBV6-5 and TRBJ2-4, and TRBD1 may be the D gene, going by 5 matching bases. Sequencing was performed on peripheral blood. The sequence was obtained from a woman between 25 and 40 years old with acute or convalescent COVID-19. DNA sequence: TGTGCCAGCAGCCGACAGTTAATATCTGACATTCAGTACTTC. This translates into CASSRQLISDIQYF.